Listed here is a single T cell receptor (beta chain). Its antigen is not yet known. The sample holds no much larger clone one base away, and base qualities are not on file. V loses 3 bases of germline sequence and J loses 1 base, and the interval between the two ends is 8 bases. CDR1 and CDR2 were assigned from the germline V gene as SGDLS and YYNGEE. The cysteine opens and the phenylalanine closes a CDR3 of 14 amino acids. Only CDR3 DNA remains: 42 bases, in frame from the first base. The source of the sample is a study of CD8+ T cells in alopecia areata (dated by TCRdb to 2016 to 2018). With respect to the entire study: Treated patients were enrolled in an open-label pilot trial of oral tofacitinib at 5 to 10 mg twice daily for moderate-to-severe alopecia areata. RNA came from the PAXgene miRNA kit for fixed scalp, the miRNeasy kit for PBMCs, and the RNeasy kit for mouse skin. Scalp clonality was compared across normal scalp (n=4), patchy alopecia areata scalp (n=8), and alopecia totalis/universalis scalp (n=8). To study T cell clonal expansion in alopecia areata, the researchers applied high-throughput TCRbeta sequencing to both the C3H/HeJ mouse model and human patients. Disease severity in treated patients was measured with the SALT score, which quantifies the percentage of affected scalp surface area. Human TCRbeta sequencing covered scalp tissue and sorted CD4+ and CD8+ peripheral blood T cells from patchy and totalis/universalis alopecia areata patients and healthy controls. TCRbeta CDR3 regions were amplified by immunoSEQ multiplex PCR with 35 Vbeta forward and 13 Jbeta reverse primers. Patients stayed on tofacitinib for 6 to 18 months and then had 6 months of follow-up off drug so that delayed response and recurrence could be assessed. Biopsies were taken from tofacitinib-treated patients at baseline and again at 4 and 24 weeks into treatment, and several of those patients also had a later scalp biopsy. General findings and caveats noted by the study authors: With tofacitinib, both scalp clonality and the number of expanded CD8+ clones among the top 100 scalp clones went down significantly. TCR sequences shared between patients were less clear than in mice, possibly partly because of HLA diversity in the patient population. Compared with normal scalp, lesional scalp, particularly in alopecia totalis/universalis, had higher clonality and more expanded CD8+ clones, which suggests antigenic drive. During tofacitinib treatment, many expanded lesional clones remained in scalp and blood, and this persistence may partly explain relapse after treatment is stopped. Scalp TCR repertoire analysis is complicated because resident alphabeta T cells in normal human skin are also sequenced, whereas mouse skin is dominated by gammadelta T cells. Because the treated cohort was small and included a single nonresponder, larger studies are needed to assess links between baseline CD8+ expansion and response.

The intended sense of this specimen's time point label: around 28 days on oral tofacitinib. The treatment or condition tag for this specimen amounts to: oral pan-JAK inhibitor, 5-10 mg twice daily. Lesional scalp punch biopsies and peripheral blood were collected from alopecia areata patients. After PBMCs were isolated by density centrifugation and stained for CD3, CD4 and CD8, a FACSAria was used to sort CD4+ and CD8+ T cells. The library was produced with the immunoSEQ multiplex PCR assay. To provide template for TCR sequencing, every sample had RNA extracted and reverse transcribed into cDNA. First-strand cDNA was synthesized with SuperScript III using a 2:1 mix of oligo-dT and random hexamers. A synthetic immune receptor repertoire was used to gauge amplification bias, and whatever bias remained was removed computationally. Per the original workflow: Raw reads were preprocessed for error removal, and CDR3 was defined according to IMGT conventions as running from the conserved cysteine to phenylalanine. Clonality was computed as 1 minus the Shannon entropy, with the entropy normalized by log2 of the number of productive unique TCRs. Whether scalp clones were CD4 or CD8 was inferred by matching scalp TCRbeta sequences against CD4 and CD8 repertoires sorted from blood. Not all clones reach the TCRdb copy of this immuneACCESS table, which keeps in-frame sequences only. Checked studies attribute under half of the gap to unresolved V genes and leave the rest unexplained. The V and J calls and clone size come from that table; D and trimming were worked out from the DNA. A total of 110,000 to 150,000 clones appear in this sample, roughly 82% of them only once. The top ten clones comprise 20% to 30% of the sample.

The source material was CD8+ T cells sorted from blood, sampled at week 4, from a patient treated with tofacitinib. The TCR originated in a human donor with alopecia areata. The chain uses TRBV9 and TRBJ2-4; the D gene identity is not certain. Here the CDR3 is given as CASSAGEAKNIQYF. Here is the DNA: TGTGCCAGCAGCGCCGGTGAGGCCAAAAACATTCAGTACTTC.